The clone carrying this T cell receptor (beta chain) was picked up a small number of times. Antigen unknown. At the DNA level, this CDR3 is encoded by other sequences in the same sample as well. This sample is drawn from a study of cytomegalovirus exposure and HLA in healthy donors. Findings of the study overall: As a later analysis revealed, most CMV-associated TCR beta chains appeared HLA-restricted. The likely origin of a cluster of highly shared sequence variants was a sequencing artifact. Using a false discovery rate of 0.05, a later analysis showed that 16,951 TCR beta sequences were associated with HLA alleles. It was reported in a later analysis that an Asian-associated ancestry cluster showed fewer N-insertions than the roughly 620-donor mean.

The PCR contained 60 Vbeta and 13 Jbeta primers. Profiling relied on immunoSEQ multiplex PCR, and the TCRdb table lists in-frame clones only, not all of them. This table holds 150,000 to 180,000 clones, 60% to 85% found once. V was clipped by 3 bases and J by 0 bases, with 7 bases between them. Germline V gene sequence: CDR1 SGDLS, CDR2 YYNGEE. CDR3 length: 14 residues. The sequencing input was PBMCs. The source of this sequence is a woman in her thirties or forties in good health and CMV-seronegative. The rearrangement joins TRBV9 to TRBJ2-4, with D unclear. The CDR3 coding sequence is TGTGCCAGCAGCGGAGGAATAGCCAAAAACATTCAGTACTTC. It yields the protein CASSGGIAKNIQYF.